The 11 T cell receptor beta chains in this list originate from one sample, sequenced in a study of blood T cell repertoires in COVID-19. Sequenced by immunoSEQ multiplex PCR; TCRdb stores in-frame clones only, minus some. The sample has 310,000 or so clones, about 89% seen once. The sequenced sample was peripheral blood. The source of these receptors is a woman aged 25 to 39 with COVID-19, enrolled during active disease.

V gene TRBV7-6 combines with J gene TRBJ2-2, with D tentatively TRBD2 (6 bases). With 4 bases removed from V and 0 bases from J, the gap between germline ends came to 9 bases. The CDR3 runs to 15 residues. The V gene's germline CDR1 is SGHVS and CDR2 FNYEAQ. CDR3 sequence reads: CASSSGGANTGELFF. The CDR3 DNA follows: TGTGCCAGCAGCTCCGGGGGAGCGAACACCGGGGAGCTGTTTTTT.

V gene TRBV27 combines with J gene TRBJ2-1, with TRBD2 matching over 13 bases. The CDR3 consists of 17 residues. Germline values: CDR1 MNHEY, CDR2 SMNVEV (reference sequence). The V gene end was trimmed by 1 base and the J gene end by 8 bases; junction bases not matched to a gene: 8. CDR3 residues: CASSLFRTSGSSYEQFF. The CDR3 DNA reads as TGTGCCAGCAGTTTATTTAGGACTAGCGGGAGTAGCTATGAGCAGTTCTTC.

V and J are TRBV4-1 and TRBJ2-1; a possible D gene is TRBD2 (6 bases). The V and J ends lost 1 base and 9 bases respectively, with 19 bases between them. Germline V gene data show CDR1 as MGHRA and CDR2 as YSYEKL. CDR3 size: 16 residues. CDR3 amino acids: CASSQGDFRPGAEQFF. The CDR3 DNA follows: TGCGCCAGCAGCCAAGGGGACTTCCGACCAGGAGCTGAGCAGTTCTTC.

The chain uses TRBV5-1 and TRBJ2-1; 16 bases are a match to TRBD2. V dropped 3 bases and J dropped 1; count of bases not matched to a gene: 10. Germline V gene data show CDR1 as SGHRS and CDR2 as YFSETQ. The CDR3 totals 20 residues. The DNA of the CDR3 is TGCGCCAGCAGCTCCAAGGGACTAGCGGGAGGGCTAAGTTCCTACAATGAGCAGTTCTTC. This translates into CASSSKGLAGGLSSYNEQFF.

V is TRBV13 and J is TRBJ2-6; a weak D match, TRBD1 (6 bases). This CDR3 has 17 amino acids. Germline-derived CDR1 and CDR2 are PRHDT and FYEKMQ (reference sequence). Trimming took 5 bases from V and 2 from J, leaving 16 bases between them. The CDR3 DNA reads TGTGCCAGCAGCACTCATGACGAGGGGGCTGGGGCCAACGTCCTGACTTTC. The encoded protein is CASSTHDEGAGANVLTF.

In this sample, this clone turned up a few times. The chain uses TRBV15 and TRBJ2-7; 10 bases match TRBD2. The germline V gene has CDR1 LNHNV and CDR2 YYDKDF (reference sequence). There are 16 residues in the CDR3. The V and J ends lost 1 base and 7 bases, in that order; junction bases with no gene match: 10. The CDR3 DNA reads TGTGCCACCAGCAGAGGCTCGGCTAGCGGGAGTGAAGAGCAGTACTTC. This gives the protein CATSRGSASGSEEQYF.

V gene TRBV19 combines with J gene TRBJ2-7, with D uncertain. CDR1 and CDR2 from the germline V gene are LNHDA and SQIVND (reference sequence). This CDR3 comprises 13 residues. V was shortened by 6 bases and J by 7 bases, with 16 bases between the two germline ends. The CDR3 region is CASRLRPAGEQYF. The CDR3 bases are TGTGCCAGTAGGCTGCGACCGGCCGGGGAGCAGTACTTC.

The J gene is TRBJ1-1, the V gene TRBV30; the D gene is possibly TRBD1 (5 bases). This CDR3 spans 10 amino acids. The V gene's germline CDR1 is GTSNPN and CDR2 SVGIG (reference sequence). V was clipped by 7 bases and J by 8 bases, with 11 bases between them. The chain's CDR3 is CALIAGEAFF. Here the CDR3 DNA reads TGTGCCTTAATAGCAGGGGAAGCTTTCTTT.

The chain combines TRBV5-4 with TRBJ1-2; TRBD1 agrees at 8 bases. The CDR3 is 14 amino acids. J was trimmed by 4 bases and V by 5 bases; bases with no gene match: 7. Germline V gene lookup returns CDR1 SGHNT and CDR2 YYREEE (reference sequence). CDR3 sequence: CASRDRAAGYGYTF. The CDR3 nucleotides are TGTGCCAGCAGGGACAGGGCTGCAGGCTATGGCTACACCTTC.

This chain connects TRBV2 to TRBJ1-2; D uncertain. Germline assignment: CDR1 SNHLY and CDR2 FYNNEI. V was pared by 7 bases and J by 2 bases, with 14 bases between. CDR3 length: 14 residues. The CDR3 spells CASMIFRRNYGYTF. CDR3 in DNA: TGTGCCAGCATGATCTTTAGGCGGAACTATGGCTACACCTTC.

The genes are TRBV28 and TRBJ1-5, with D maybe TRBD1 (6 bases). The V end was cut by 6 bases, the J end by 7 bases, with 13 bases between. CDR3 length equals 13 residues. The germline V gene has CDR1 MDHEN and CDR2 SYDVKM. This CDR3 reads CASRSGQMQPQHF. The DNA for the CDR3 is TGTGCCAGCAGGTCCGGACAGATGCAGCCCCAGCATTTT.